Listed below are T cell receptor beta chains from one sample, sequenced in a study of cytomegalovirus exposure and HLA in healthy donors. Method: immunoSEQ multiplex PCR; TCRdb's copy keeps in-frame clones and lacks some. The table includes 90,000 or so clones, nearly 70% detected once. The material sequenced was PBMCs. Receptors were obtained from a man aged 50-60 years in good health and CMV-seronegative. Both conserved end residues are part of each CDR3. A D gene is named only where the DNA matches it firmly. Only part of the rows carry a size: once, few, many, or a class if the clone is expanded.

d_gene	v_gene	len	abundance	j_gene	CDR3aa	CDR3nt
-	TRBV2	14	-	TRBJ1-6	CASSEYRGGSPLHF	TGTGCCAGCAGTGAATATAGGGGTGGTTCACCCCTCCACTTT
-	TRBV12-5	18	-	TRBJ2-5	CASGLGLAPPIPKETQYF	TGTGCTAGTGGTTTGGGCTTAGCGCCACCCATACCCAAAGAGACCCAGTACTTC
TRBD2	TRBV12-5	14	-	TRBJ2-3	CASGVGTSRDTQYF	TGTGCTAGTGGTGTGGGGACTAGCCGAGATACGCAGTATTTT
-	TRBV5-5	14	few	TRBJ1-2	CASSPGGRTYGYTF	TGTGCCAGCAGCCCGGGGGGACGGACCTATGGCTACACCTTC
TRBD2	TRBV5-1	15	few	TRBJ2-5	CASSLGLAEKETQYF	TGCGCCAGCAGCTTGGGACTAGCGGAAAAAGAGACCCAGTACTTC
-	TRBV9	14	-	TRBJ1-2	CASSQTTGNYGYTF	TGTGCCAGCAGCCAAACGACGGGTAACTATGGCTACACCTTC
-	TRBV5-1	15	-	TRBJ1-4	CASSLRAATNEKLFF	TGCGCCAGCAGCTTGCGAGCGGCAACTAATGAAAAACTGTTTTTT
TRBD2	TRBV27	15	once	TRBJ2-5	CASSLYPSGGETQYF	TGTGCCAGCAGTTTATACCCTAGCGGGGGGGAGACCCAGTACTTC
-	TRBV9	14	-	TRBJ2-5	CASSVGVSSGTQYF	TGTGCCAGCAGCGTAGGAGTTAGCTCGGGGACCCAGTACTTC
TRBD1	TRBV5-6	13	-	TRBJ2-3	CASSLNRGYTQYF	TGTGCCAGCAGCTTGAACAGGGGTTACACGCAGTATTTT
TRBD1	TRBV5-1	15	-	TRBJ1-2	CASSFNTGGAGGYTF	TGCGCCAGCAGCTTCAATACAGGGGGCGCGGGAGGCTACACCTTC
-	TRBV19	13	-	TRBJ1-5	CASSKPNSPPQHF	TGTGCCAGTAGTAAGCCTAACAGTCCACCCCAGCATTTT
TRBD1	TRBV7-9	14	-	TRBJ1-2	CASSFGAGGYGYTF	TGTGCCAGCAGCTTTGGGGCAGGGGGGTATGGCTACACCTTC
TRBD2	TRBV7-9	16	-	TRBJ2-2	CASSLWGLGRTGELFF	TGTGCCAGCAGCTTATGGGGACTAGGGAGGACCGGGGAGCTGTTTTTT
TRBD1	TRBV19	15	once	TRBJ2-1	CASSPDRGFYDEQFF	TGTGCCAGTAGCCCAGACAGGGGTTTTTACGATGAGCAGTTCTTC
TRBD2	TRBV6-5	15	-	TRBJ2-5	CASSYPTGGAETQYF	TGTGCCAGCAGTTACCCGACCGGGGGGGCTGAGACCCAGTACTTC
-	TRBV5-1	14	-	TRBJ2-1	CASSLARVGNEQFF	TGCGCCAGCAGCTTGGCCAGGGTTGGGAATGAGCAGTTCTTC
-	TRBV11-3	14	once	TRBJ2-3	CASSLVASTDTQYF	TGTGCCAGCAGCTTAGTAGCGAGCACAGATACGCAGTATTTT
TRBD1	TRBV7-2	13	-	TRBJ1-1	CASSLQTGAEAFF	TGTGCCAGCAGCTTACAGACAGGGGCTGAAGCTTTCTTT
-	TRBV6-6	13	-	TRBJ2-5	CASSAPGRETQYF	TGTGCCAGCAGTGCACCGGGTCGGGAGACCCAGTACTTC
-	TRBV6-1	15	-	TRBJ2-1	CASSEAPGEANEQFF	TGTGCCAGCAGTGAAGCGCCGGGAGAAGCCAATGAGCAGTTCTTC
-	TRBV28	14	-	TRBJ1-1	CASSLLATNTEAFF	TGTGCCAGCAGTTTACTAGCCACGAACACTGAAGCTTTCTTT
-	TRBV28	19	-	TRBJ2-2	CASRGSSGGTLGYTGELFF	TGTGCCAGCAGGGGGAGCTCTGGGGGGACGCTTGGGTACACCGGGGAGCTGTTTTTT
-	TRBV5-1	15	once	TRBJ2-1	CASSLFEPLQGEQFF	TGCGCCAGCAGCCTGTTCGAGCCATTACAGGGTGAGCAGTTCTTC